This T cell receptor beta chain is from a study of blood T cell repertoires in COVID-19 (TCRdb year 2020). Looking at the study overall: Collaborator samples came from the United States, Italy and Spain and covered acute and convalescent phases of COVID-19. Subjects who had been exposed to COVID-19, were actively infected with it, or had recovered from it provided the deeply sampled blood TCRbeta repertoires that made up the dataset. HLA class I and class II types, where available, came from metadata supplied by the sample provider rather than from assay-based typing. A freely available public database, intended as a resource for researchers studying the immune response to SARS-CoV-2, is where the repertoires were released. Samples were obtained from the ongoing ImmuneRACE study (first 160 participants) and from 1,254 subjects provided by 6 global collaborators. The prospective study material was composed of cDNA or gDNA derived from T cells, B-cell-depleted T cells, or PBMCs. Sample metadata almost always included a de-identified subject ID, COVID-19 status, age in years and sex.

Samples from volunteer blood donors who had recovered from COVID-19 were contributed by a second Seattle source. Whole blood was collected in K2EDTA tubes by collaborating institutions according to the institutions' own protocols. Collaborator samples were shipped for TCRbeta analysis as frozen whole blood, isolated PBMCs, or DNA extracted from either sample type. Note on this clone: Its cognate antigen has yet to be identified. Nothing much larger sits one base from this clone, and base qualities are not available.

The immunoSEQ Assay, a bias-controlled multiplex PCR, was used to amplify TCRbeta CDR3 regions from genomic DNA. On the authors' methods: Within the assay, amplification of reference gene primers was used to estimate how many nucleated cells each sample contained. To quantify the absolute abundance of each unique TCRbeta CDR3 rearrangement, sequence reads were collapsed and filtered. Productive Simpson clonality was computed per sample as the square root of Simpson's diversity index over productive rearrangements. This is the immuneACCESS table as TCRdb keeps it, with only in-frame sequences that have V and J called. A part of the clones is gone; compared with another copy, unresolved V genes explain less than half, and the rest is unexplained. From that table come the V and J calls and clone size; the DNA was used to work out D and trimming. The sample contains around 260,000 clones, over 65% of them found a single time. Of the sample, 4.6% is held by the ten largest clones.

The CDR3 measures 15 amino acids from cysteine to phenylalanine. The sequence is cut down to CDR3 DNA, 45 bases in frame from base 1. Trimming takes 1 base off V and 8 bases off J; junction bases not matched to a gene: 7. The CDR1 and CDR2 encoded by the germline V gene are MGHRA and YSYEKL. Overall results and qualifications from the work: How much clinical and demographic metadata was included differed by source and by participant, and the metadata was provided uncurated.

The material sequenced was peripheral blood. The sequence is built from TRBV4-1 and TRBJ2-1; 8 central bases correspond to TRBD2. This TCR came from a man between 60 and 75 years old who had recovered from COVID-19. In nucleotide form, the sequence is TGCGCCAGCAGCCAAGGGATCGGGGGGGCCTATGAGCAGTTCTTC. It is translated as CASSQGIGGAYEQFF.